Listed below are T cell receptor beta chains from one sample, sequenced in a study of blood T cell repertoires in COVID-19. Some clones are missing from TCRdb's copy, which holds only in-frame ones; the method was immunoSEQ multiplex PCR. The table has approximately 150,000 clones, 87% seen once; the top ten hold 10% to 12%. Sequenced material: PBMCs or T cells enriched from blood (not recorded which). Source of these receptors: a man aged 60 to 75 who had recovered from COVID-19. Both conserved end residues are part of each CDR3. The D gene is left open where the match is weak. Some rows mark clone size as missing; the rest say once, few, many or name a class of expanded clone.

D | size | J | V | CDR3 | DNA
NA | NA | TRBJ2-7 | TRBV23-1 | CASSQSPRVSEQYF | TGCGCCAGCAGTCAATCGCCCAGGGTAAGTGAGCAGTACTTC
NA | NA | TRBJ2-7 | TRBV6-5 | CASREGGLGYEQYF | TGTGCCAGCAGAGAGGGTGGGCTTGGGTACGAGCAGTACTTC
TRBD2 | NA | TRBJ2-7 | TRBV29-1 | CSVPSTSGYEQYF | TGCAGCGTGCCCTCGACTAGCGGGTACGAGCAGTACTTC
NA | NA | TRBJ2-7 | TRBV30 | CAWNSQGYEQYF | TGTGCCTGGAACTCACAGGGCTACGAGCAGTACTTC
NA | NA | TRBJ2-5 | TRBV25-1 | CASSALGATRETQYF | TGTGCCAGCAGTGCCCTGGGGGCGACAAGAGAGACCCAGTACTTC
TRBD2 | NA | TRBJ2-1 | TRBV10-2 | CASSLRSGGSYNEQFF | TGCGCCAGCAGCCTACGTAGCGGGGGGTCTTACAATGAGCAGTTCTTC
TRBD2 | NA | TRBJ2-1 | TRBV15 | CATSRDGTSGRAEQFF | TGTGCCACCAGCAGAGACGGAACTAGCGGGAGGGCCGAGCAGTTCTTC
TRBD1 | NA | TRBJ1-4 | TRBV3-1/TRBV3-2 | CASSPWTGGHEKLFF | TGTGCCAGCAGCCCATGGACAGGGGGCCATGAAAAACTGTTTTTT
TRBD1 | few | TRBJ2-5 | TRBV29-1 | CSASGQVQETQYF | TGCAGCGCCAGTGGACAGGTACAAGAGACCCAGTACTTC
NA | NA | TRBJ1-2 | TRBV4-1 | CASSQVHSDSGYGYTF | TGCGCCAGCAGCCAAGTTCATTCGGACAGCGGTTATGGCTACACCTTC
TRBD1 | NA | TRBJ1-2 | TRBV27 | CASLLRPGTGFSGYTF | TGTGCCAGCCTACTTAGGCCCGGGACAGGGTTTTCGGGCTACACCTTC
NA | NA | TRBJ2-1 | TRBV24-1 | CATSDPTSIEQFF | TGTGCCACCAGTGACCCGACTAGTATTGAGCAGTTCTTC
NA | NA | TRBJ1-1 | TRBV4-1 | CASSQEGGGWSRGAEAFF | TGCGCCAGCAGCCAAGAGGGCGGGGGCTGGTCTCGTGGAGCTGAAGCTTTCTTT
TRBD1 | once | TRBJ1-1 | TRBV3-1/TRBV3-2 | CASSQNSGQGATEAFF | TGTGCCAGCAGCCAAAATTCGGGACAGGGGGCCACTGAAGCTTTCTTT
NA | NA | TRBJ2-7 | TRBV7-9 | CASSLDYYEQYF | TGTGCCAGCAGCTTAGATTACTACGAGCAGTACTTC
NA | once | TRBJ2-2 | TRBV6-5 | CASSSDKPTGELFF | TGTGCCAGCAGTTCCGACAAACCCACCGGGGAGCTGTTTTTT
NA | NA | TRBJ1-6 | TRBV5-6 | CASSLLPTGQIVHF | TGTGCCAGCAGCTTGCTACCCACAGGACAAATCGTCCACTTT